This T cell receptor (beta chain) was identified during a study of shared clonotypes between healthy human individuals (dated by TCRdb to 2019 to 2021). In the study overall: The cohort included three men and a couple of women between 18 and 49 years of age. Each donor's leukapheresis produced roughly between about 0.8 and 8.9 billion PBMCs. To estimate repertoire size and how much clonotypes are shared between individuals, the study performed deep sequencing of blood TCR repertoires from roughly five healthy adults. To increase sequencing depth and limit assay-specific biases, different laboratories used diverse techniques to prepare libraries and sequence TCR repertoires. For each donor, CD4 naive and CD4 memory were each given three plates, CD8 naive was given two plates, and CD8 memory was given one plate.

The CDR1 and CDR2 encoded by the germline V gene are SGHTA and FQGNSA. The germline V and J ends show losses of 6 bases and 6 bases respectively, and no gene match explains 19 bases of the junction. Its CDR3 holds 18 amino acids, cysteine through phenylalanine. Only CDR3 DNA is held: 54 bases, read in frame from base 1. On the study overall, not on this receptor specifically: Compared with non-shared clonotypes, clonotypes shared by all four sorted-subset donors had higher generation probabilities. Approximately 5% of naive CD4, around 4% of naive CD8, roughly 2.4% of memory CD4, and about 0.4% of memory CD8 clonotypes were shared across a few donors. Based on pairwise subsampling, the degree of clonotype sharing among donors was expected to be affected by sequencing depth. Only blood was sampled, and tissue TCR repertoires likely differ from those in blood. Incomplete sequencing was indicated by rarefaction of sorted-subset datasets, despite the large sequencing depth. The genetic and exposure-history diversity represented was limited by the small number of donors. Larger estimated clonotype richness was generally found for naive subsets than for memory subsets.

As to this clone: Its antigen is not yet known. Base-call qualities are not available, and no considerably larger clone is one nucleotide away.

The donors were healthy, HIV-negative adults with no recently reported acute infections or vaccinations. Every donor was a Caucasian adult residing in Nashville, Tennessee, USA. CD4+ T cells were enriched by magnetic negative selection; naive cells were then positively selected on CD45RA, and the negative fraction formed the memory subset. After blood collection by leukapheresis, PBMCs were isolated using Ficoll-Histopaque density gradient centrifugation and then cryopreserved in the vapor phase of liquid nitrogen. Analytical flow cytometry was used to check the purity and quantity of every magnetically sorted T cell population. Each sorted fraction had its genomic DNA isolated and then quantified by UV absorbance on a Nanodrop 2000c. Using the deep immunoSEQ assay, multiplex PCR amplified TCR CDR3 regions from genomic DNA. Genomic DNA extracted from each cell subset was distributed evenly over all wells of several immunoSEQ 96-well plates, and each plate served as one replicate. For sorted subsets, about 210 ng of genomic DNA, equivalent to around 31,000 T cell genomes, went into each replicate PCR. The purified libraries were quantified using a Qubit 3.0 fluorometer, sized with a Bioanalyzer 2100, and then quantified again using the KAPA Library Quantification kit. A separate single-read 150-cycle Illumina NextSeq 550 flow cell was used to sequence each immunoSEQ 96-well plate. The authors processed their data as follows. Because only junctional sequences without quality scores were contained in the immunoSEQ output, filtering matching that applied to full-length reads could not be performed. To assign V/J genes and CDR3, sequences were annotated using PyIR, a Python wrapper for IgBLAST v1.9, with IMGT germline references. Reads were filtered out if the reads had weak V/J assignments (E-value above 1e-6), no CDR3, stop codons, out-of-frame junctions, or ambiguous translated residues. V3J clonotypes were defined by identical inferred V gene, J gene, and CDR3 amino acid sequence. Percentage overlap between repertoires was calculated by dividing the number of shared unique clonotypes by the size of the smaller repertoire. RTK rarefaction, the Chao1 estimator, and Recon v2.1 estimates of unobserved clonotypes were used to assess repertoire richness. OLGA was used to compute generation probabilities for all TCRbeta clonotypes that the gDNA method yielded from a few donors. TCRdb took this table from immuneACCESS and kept in-frame rearrangements with V and J called. Such tables lack part of the clones; where checked against another copy, unresolved V genes explain under half of the gap, and the rest is unexplained. D and trimming were read from the DNA, whereas the V and J calls and clone size are those reported in that table. A total of about 2.4 million clones appear in this sample, around 90% of them only once. Of the sample, over 0.12% falls within the top ten clones.

The receptor's source is a man younger than 35 in good health. Recombination joined TRBV7-2 with TRBJ1-5; 8 junctional bases match TRBD1. The sequenced sample consisted of naive CD4+ T cells sorted from blood. Sample cell subset or site, as interpreted from the label and publication: CD45RA+ positively selected. At the DNA level, the sequence is TGTGCCAGCAGGAAACAGGGGGATCTAGGGGCCCTCAGTCAGCCCCAGCATTTT. Its coded protein is CASRKQGDLGALSQPQHF.